The clone carrying this T cell receptor (beta chain) was found many times. No antigen is known for it. The record originates from a study of regulatory T cells in long-lasting Graves disease. The study's findings and limits: Repertoires from persistent disease leaned toward TRBV28, TRBJ1-2 and TRBJ2-5. Accuracy was perhaps lowered by the small sample size.

Trimming removed 5 bases at V and 0 bases at J, with 14 bases between. The CDR3 loop spans 15 amino acids. HTBI primers from iRepertoire and Arm-PCR of CDR3 regions yielded the TCR beta libraries. TCRdb re-analysed the multiplex PCR reads in MiXCR, keeping a single row per CDR3 protein. The table lists some 250,000 distinct CDR3 sequences, 18% of them singletons. Time point here: newly diagnosed GD, antithyroid drugs for less than 3 months. RNA from PBMCs was the source of the TCR library. The data were also submitted as part of a second study, on T cells in Graves' hyperthyroidism and ophthalmopathy. According to that study: Stability of Graves' hyperthyroidism was defined as absent ophthalmopathy progression within 18 months. Ophthalmopathy, as predicted by the model, came a median roughly 6.5 months after the prediction.

The chain is built from TRBV12-3 or TRBV12-4 and TRBJ2-7, with D maybe TRBD2 (5 bases). Sequencing was performed on peripheral blood mononuclear cells (PBMCs), taken at new diagnosis, from a patient treated with antithyroid drugs. The sequence came from a woman in her thirties with Graves disease. This CDR3 reads CASSRTGLPSYEQYF. In DNA form, the CDR3 reads TGTGCCAGCAGTCGGACGGGGTTACCCTCCTACGAGCAGTACTTC.